Presented here are 25 T cell receptor beta chains from one specimen sequenced in a study of molecular identifiers for immune sequencing clone quantification. Using its own MiXCR run on the PCR reads, TCRdb lists one record per CDR3 protein. The sample contains around 480,000 distinct CDR3 sequences, about a fifth of which appear only once. Sequencing used naive CD8+ T cells from blood, with Jurkat cell RNA spiked in. Sample subset: FACS-sorted CD8+CD4-CCR7+CD45RA+ naive T cells. The receptors were gathered from a human donor in good health. Some libraries in this study had Jurkat cell RNA spiked in.

This clonotype has only a few counts. The chain combines TRBV4-1 with TRBJ2-2; 10 bases are shared with TRBD2. CDR1 and CDR2 from the germline V gene are MGHRA and YSYEKL. Germline trimming cut 5 bases from V and 5 bases from J; bases unmatched to any gene: 8. The CDR3 spans 16 residues. The CDR3: CASSAERGGGTGELFF. As DNA, the CDR3 is TGCGCCAGCAGCGCCGAGCGGGGGGGAGGAACCGGGGAGCTGTTTTTT.

This clonotype came up many times. The chain joins TRBV20-1 to TRBJ2-7, with D possibly matching TRBD1 (6 bases). Trimming shortened V by 6 bases and J by 2 bases, and 14 bases separated the two germline ends. The CDR3 extends over 13 amino acids. Germline V CDR1 and CDR2: DFQATT, SNEGSKA (reference sequence). CDR3: CSATGTHAYEQYF. CDR3 sequence (DNA): TGCAGTGCAACCGGGACACATGCCTACGAGCAGTACTTC.

On this clonotype itself: This could be a read error, since a much larger clone is one nucleotide away. J is TRBJ2-7 and V is TRBV29-1; 9 nucleotides match TRBD1. CDR1 is SQVTM, CDR2 ANQGSEA, per germline. Trimming cost V 6 bases and J 6 bases; bases outside gene matches: 6. CDR3 size: 12 residues. The CDR3 is CSVPGQGCEQYF. CDR3 in DNA: TGCAGCGTGCCGGGACAGGGCTGCGAGCAGTACTTC.

This clonotype was seen only a few times. The chain employs TRBV9 and TRBJ2-5; 10 nucleotides line up with TRBD2. CDR1 is SGDLS and CDR2 is YYNGEE in the germline V gene. V trimming: 3 bases; J trimming: 5 bases; junction bases outside the gene matches: 10. There are 16 residues in the CDR3. The CDR3 region has the DNA TGTGCCAGCAGCGCAAATAGCGGGGGGCCTGAGGAGACCCAGTACTTC. Translation gives CASSANSGGPEETQYF.

The chain has TRBV20-1 and TRBJ2-3; 9 bases agree with TRBD2. This CDR3 is built from 15 residues. The V and J ends lost 6 bases and 3 bases, in that order; junction bases with no gene match: 10. In germline, CDR1 is DFQATT, CDR2 SNEGSKA (reference sequence). The CDR3 loop reads CSAPGSSGRTDTQYF. For the CDR3, the DNA is TGCAGTGCACCCGGTAGTAGCGGGAGAACAGATACGCAGTATTTT.

At least ten counts were recorded for this clonotype. The chain joins TRBV19 to TRBJ2-2; 8 nucleotides agree with TRBD1. Trimming at V came to 8 bases and at J to 6 bases, leaving 2 bases not matched to a gene. Looked up from germline, CDR1 is LNHDA and CDR2 is SQIVND (reference sequence). The CDR3 has 12 residues. The CDR3, as DNA: TGTGCCAGTGCACAGGGGGCCGGGGAGCTGTTTTTT. Encoded protein: CASAQGAGELFF.

The CDR3 nucleotides read TGCGCCAGCAGCCAAGACAGCGTGGGACAGACGGGAAACACCATATATTTT. It is translated as CASSQDSVGQTGNTIYF. The J gene is TRBJ1-3, the V gene TRBV4-3; TRBD1 matches at 7 bases. V shed 0 bases, J shed 4 bases, and the junction held 9 bases outside the gene matches. From germline, CDR1 is LGHNA and CDR2 YSLEER. The CDR3 runs to 17 residues.

Only a few counts were recorded for this clonotype. This chain links TRBV7-6 with TRBJ2-1; 11 bases are a match to TRBD1. Germline assignment: CDR1 SGHVS and CDR2 FNYEAQ. V lost 5 bases to trimming and J lost 8 bases; unmatched junction nucleotides: 8. The CDR3 contains 15 residues. Written as DNA, the CDR3 is TGTGCCAGCAGCCGGACAGGGGGCGGTGGCGATGAGCAGTTCTTC. It is translated as CASSRTGGGGDEQFF.

Remarks on this clonotype: This may arise from a read error, as a much more abundant clone is one base away. V usage is TRBV11-2 and J usage is TRBJ2-5; maybe TRBD2 (6 bases). The CDR3 sequence is 15 residues long. Germline V CDR1 and CDR2: SGHAT, FQNNGV. The CDR3 is CAGSPQTRRQETQYF. The DNA of the CDR3 is TGTGCCGGCAGCCCGCAGACTAGGCGCCAAGAGACCCAGTACTTC. The whole variable domain, remainder taken from reference TRBV11-2 and TRBJ2-5, is EAGVAQSPRYKIIEKRQSVAFWCNPISGHATLYWYQQILGQGPKLLIQFQNNGVVDDSQLPKDRFSAERLKGVDSTLKIQPAKLEDSAVYLCAGSPQTRRQETQYFGPGTRLLVL.

This clonotype has just a few counts. V gene TRBV10-3 combines with J gene TRBJ1-6; TRBD1 agrees at 8 bases. Trimming cost V 4 bases and J 8 bases; bases outside gene matches: 4. The CDR3 consists of 14 residues. Germline V CDR1 and CDR2: ENHRY, SYGVKD. The CDR3 bases are TGTGCCATCAGTGTTGGACAGGGAGATTCACCCCTCCACTTT. Its translation is CAISVGQGDSPLHF.

With respect to this clonotype: The junction does not match germline at one end; this may be a read error. The V call is TRBV30, the J call TRBJ1-5; possible D gene TRBD1, 6 bases. The germline V gene has CDR1 GTSNPN and CDR2 SVGIG (reference sequence). CDR3 length: 14 amino acids. In nucleotides, the CDR3 is TGTGCCTGGACGGGGGCACGCGGCAATCAGCCCCGGCATTTT. Amino acids: CAWTGARGNQPRHF.

This clonotype appeared many times. The genes are TRBV14 and TRBJ2-7; D ambiguous. The CDR3 is 12 residues long. The germline V gene encodes CDR1 SGHDN and CDR2 FVKESK. Trimming shortened V by 4 bases and J by 5 bases, and 9 bases separated the two germline ends. For the CDR3, the DNA is TGTGCCAGCAGCCCAAATACGGACGAGCAGTACTTC. Its translation: CASSPNTDEQYF.

This clonotype was picked up many times. This chain connects TRBV6-5 to TRBJ1-1; unclear D gene. Deletions cut 3 bases from V and 4 bases from J, with 9 bases between. This CDR3 has 13 amino acids. Germline loops: CDR1 MNHEY, CDR2 SVGAGI. CDR3 sequence: CASSYRASTEAFF. In nucleotides, the CDR3 is TGTGCCAGCAGTTATCGGGCGTCCACTGAAGCTTTCTTT.

This clonotype was observed at least ten times. CDR3 sequence (DNA): TGTGCCAGCAGCCCCGAGAGGGGGTGGGGCACAGATACGCAGTATTTT. Its translation is CASSPERGWGTDTQYF. The V and J genes are TRBV7-8 and TRBJ2-3; maybe TRBD1 (6 bases). Trimming cost V 5 bases and J 1 base, with 16 bases left between them. Per the germline V gene, CDR1 is SGHVS and CDR2 is FQNEAQ. The CDR3 spans 16 residues.

V usage is TRBV7-9 and J usage is TRBJ2-7, with TRBD1 as a possible D gene (5 bases). The CDR3 has 14 residues. Per germline, CDR1 SEHNR and CDR2 FQNEAQ (reference sequence). V lost 7 bases to trimming and J lost 0 bases, with 13 bases between them. DNA for the CDR3: TGTGCCAGCACTAGGGGCGAGAGCTCCTACGAGCAGTACTTC. Translation: CASTRGESSYEQYF.

This chain joins TRBV13 and TRBJ1-1; D possibly corresponds to TRBD1 (5 bases). This CDR3 region has 15 residues. Germline-derived CDR1 and CDR2 are PRHDT and FYEKMQ (reference sequence). Trimming took 2 bases from V and 1 from J, leaving 11 bases between them. The CDR3 loop reads CASSLLGPRNTEAFF. As DNA, the CDR3 is TGTGCCAGCAGCTTATTGGGACCCAGGAACACTGAAGCTTTCTTT.

V and J are TRBV10-1 and TRBJ1-1; 9 bases align to TRBD1. The CDR3 runs 16 residues. Germline loops: CDR1 WNHNN, CDR2 SYGVQD (reference sequence). Losses at the gene ends were 2 bases for V and 3 bases for J; bases not matched to a gene: 7. CDR3 sequence reads: CASSETRTGVDTEAFF. CDR3 DNA sequence: TGCGCCAGCAGTGAGACCCGGACAGGGGTGGACACTGAAGCTTTCTTT.

The sample holds a few counts of this clonotype. The chain uses TRBV5-4 and TRBJ2-7; D not resolved. Germline V gene lookup returns CDR1 SGHNT and CDR2 YYREEE (reference sequence). V lost 1 base and J 3 bases, leaving 14 bases between the germline ends. CDR3 size: 15 residues. The CDR3 loop is CASSLFGEVVYEQYF. The CDR3 DNA reads TGTGCCAGCAGCTTGTTTGGGGAAGTAGTCTACGAGCAGTACTTC.

This clonotype was seen at least ten times. V usage is TRBV9 and J usage is TRBJ2-3, with 9 bases matching TRBD2. The CDR3 contains 18 residues. Unmatched junction bases numbered 14, after V lost 4 bases and J lost 2 bases. Germline CDR1 and CDR2: SGDLS and YYNGEE. The CDR3 nucleotides read TGTGCCAGCAGCCCTCACCCCCTAGCGGGGATGGACACAGATACGCAGTATTTT. Its translation: CASSPHPLAGMDTDTQYF.

Concerning this clonotype: Being one base from a much bigger clone, this may be a read error. The chain is built from TRBV19 and TRBJ2-7, with D possibly being TRBD2 (5 bases). Germline V gene sequence: CDR1 LNHDA, CDR2 SQIVND (reference sequence). The CDR3 runs 13 residues. CDR3 protein: CASDSGNSYEQCF. The CDR3 DNA is TGTGCCAGTGACTCCGGGAATTCCTACGAGCAGTGCTTC.

This clonotype was found a few times. The gene calls are TRBV19 and TRBJ2-1, with a weak D call TRBD1 (5 bases). The CDR3 has 13 residues. From germline, CDR1 is LNHDA and CDR2 SQIVND (reference sequence). Deletions cut 4 bases from V and 8 bases from J, with 12 bases between. The CDR3 coding sequence is TGTGCCAGTAGTACCTACTTAGGGGATGAGCAGTTCTTC. As protein: CASSTYLGDEQFF.

This clonotype was seen many times. The chain links TRBV9 to TRBJ2-7, with a tentative D call TRBD1 (6 bases). The CDR3 contains 15 residues. V dropped 3 bases and J dropped 0 bases, with 13 bases sitting between them. CDR1 and CDR2 (germline): SGDLS, YYNGEE. The CDR3 bases are TGTGCCAGCAGCGCCGGGACATCTGACTCCTACGAGCAGTACTTC. Translated: CASSAGTSDSYEQYF.

CDR3 protein: CASSPLTGFTEAFF. The CDR3 DNA reads as TGTGCCAGCAGCCCCTTGACAGGGTTCACTGAAGCTTTCTTT. The chain has TRBV27 and TRBJ1-1; 7 bases match TRBD1. V lost 6 bases, J lost 4 bases, and 8 bases stayed unmatched. This CDR3 comprises 14 residues. Germline CDR1 MNHEY, CDR2 SMNVEV (reference sequence).

This clonotype appeared once. A clone one base away is much larger, so this may be a read error. The rearrangement uses TRBV2 and TRBJ1-2; no clear D gene. This CDR3 comprises 12 residues. The germline V gene has CDR1 SNHLY and CDR2 FYNNEI. In DNA form, the CDR3 reads TGTGCTTGGTCAGAGCGGGGCTATGGCTACACCTTC. Translation: CAWSERGYGYTF.

Concerning this clonotype itself: A much larger clone lies a single base off, so this may be a read error. This likely comes from a read error, as the CDR3 has no conserved phenylalanine or tryptophan at its end. The chain employs TRBV29-1 and TRBJ1-4; no clear D. Germline V gene sequence: CDR1 SQVTM, CDR2 ANQGSEA. The CDR3 totals 17 residues. V lost 6 bases and J lost 0, with 20 bases in between. The DNA of the CDR3 is TGCAGCGTCCTATGGGGTTCCGTCTTTGCAACTAATGAAAAACTGTTTGTT. Its protein is CSVLWGSVFATNEKLFV.